This TCR beta chain was captured by sequencing in a study of molecular identifiers for immune sequencing clone quantification. TCRdb independently ran MiXCR on the PCR reads; one entry per CDR3 protein. The sample lists about 640,000 distinct CDR3 sequences, about 20% occurring once. To note about this clonotype: This clone may be a read error of a much larger clone one base away.

CDR3 length: 14 amino acids. Trimming shortened V by 4 bases and J by 4 bases, and 13 bases separated the two germline ends. Material for sequencing was naive CD8+ T cells from blood, with Jurkat cell RNA spiked in. Subset noted: FACS-sorted CD8+CD4-CCR7+CD45RA+ naive T cells. The V and J genes are TRBV23-1 and TRBJ1-1; D is ambiguous. TRBV23-1 is classed as an ORF, of uncertain function. The origin of this receptor is a human donor in good health. Some libraries in this study had Jurkat cell RNA spiked in. The CDR3 region has the DNA TGCGCCAGCAGTCGCCCCCAGCGGGGCACTGAAGCTTTCTTT. It codes for CASSRPQRGTEAFF.